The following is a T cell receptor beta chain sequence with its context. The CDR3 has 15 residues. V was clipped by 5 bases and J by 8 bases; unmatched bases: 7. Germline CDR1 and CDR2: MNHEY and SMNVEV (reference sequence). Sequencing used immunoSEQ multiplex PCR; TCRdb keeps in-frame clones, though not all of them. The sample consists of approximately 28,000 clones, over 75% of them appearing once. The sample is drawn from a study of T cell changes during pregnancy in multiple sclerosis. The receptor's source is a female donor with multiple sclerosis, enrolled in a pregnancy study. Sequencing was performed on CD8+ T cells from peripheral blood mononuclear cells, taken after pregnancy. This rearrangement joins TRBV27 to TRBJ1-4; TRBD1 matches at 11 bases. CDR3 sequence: CASSPIGTGGEKLFF. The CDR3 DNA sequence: TGTGCCAGCAGTCCTATAGGGACAGGGGGAGAAAAACTGTTTTTT.